The 29 T cell receptor beta chains reported below all come from one sample, sequenced in a study of blood T cell repertoires in COVID-19. Clones were sequenced by immunoSEQ multiplex PCR, and TCRdb holds only the in-frame ones, with some missing. The sample shows 95,000 to 100,000 clones, roughly nine tenths of them seen only once. The sample comprised peripheral blood. These receptors were taken from a man aged 45-65 years with acute or convalescent COVID-19.

V and J are TRBV12-3 or TRBV12-4 and TRBJ1-1, with TRBD1 matching 7 bases. The CDR3 has 13 amino acids. V trimming: 5 bases; J trimming: 5 bases; junction bases outside the gene matches: 5. CDR3 in DNA: TGTGCCAGCAGTCGGACAGGTGGAACTGAAGCTTTCTTT. Amino acid sequence: CASSRTGGTEAFF.

This clone was observed once. This chain connects TRBV14 to TRBJ2-1; 9 nucleotides agree with TRBD1. Germline V gene sequence: CDR1 SGHDN, CDR2 FVKESK. The CDR3 runs 15 residues. Trimming removed 4 bases from V and 8 bases from J; junction bases left unmatched: 9. The CDR3 sequence: CASSPPGTGFDEQFF. The DNA for the CDR3 is TGTGCCAGCAGCCCACCCGGGACAGGGTTTGATGAGCAGTTCTTC.

The chain is built from TRBV4-2 and TRBJ1-2; no clear D. CDR3 size: 14 residues. CDR1 is LGHNA and CDR2 is YNFKEQ in the germline V gene. The germline V and J ends were trimmed by 0 bases and 3 bases, with 8 bases remaining between them. CDR3 nucleotides: TGTGCCAGCAGCCAAGAGCGTCTCGACTATGGCTACACCTTC. It specifies CASSQERLDYGYTF.

This clone showed up just a few times. The genes are TRBV12-3 or TRBV12-4 and TRBJ1-5; TRBD1 agrees at 7 bases. The CDR3 contains 13 residues. The ends lost 9 bases at V and 3 bases at J; junction bases unmatched: 5. The CDR3 nucleotides read TGTGCCAGTAAGACAGGGAACAATCAGCCCCAGCATTTT. It specifies CASKTGNNQPQHF.

The rearrangement links TRBV6-5 to TRBJ2-7, with D maybe TRBD2 (5 bases). This CDR3 contains 14 residues. Germline V lookup: CDR1 MNHEY, CDR2 SVGAGI. The V end lost 2 bases, the J end lost 0 bases, and 8 bases lay between the germline ends. The CDR3, as DNA: TGTGCCAGCAGTTACGGAGCGGCCTCCTACGAGCAGTACTTC. It yields the protein CASSYGAASYEQYF.

The rearrangement joins TRBV11-3 to TRBJ2-7; 7 positions agree with TRBD2. CDR3 length equals 15 residues. V trimming: 5 bases; J trimming: 2 bases; junction bases outside the gene matches: 9. Germline loops: CDR1 SGHNT, CDR2 YENEEA. The CDR3 nucleotides are TGTGCCAGCAGCGGGGTAGTGGGGGGGACCTACGAGCAGTACTTC. Amino acid sequence: CASSGVVGGTYEQYF.

Notes on this clone: Other DNA variants within this sample encode the same CDR3. The CDR3 DNA reads as TGTGCCAGCAGTTATGGGACAGGGGGCACTGAAGCTTTCTTT. It specifies CASSYGTGGTEAFF. J is TRBJ1-1 and V is TRBV6-5, with 11 bases aligning to TRBD1. The germline V gene encodes CDR1 MNHEY and CDR2 SVGAGI. V lost 3 bases and J lost 4; bases outside the gene matches: 1. The CDR3 consists of 14 residues.

The chain recombines TRBV27 with TRBJ1-2; 9 bases agree with TRBD1. After removal of 3 bases from V and 1 base from J, the junction contained 3 bases not matched to a gene. CDR1 is MNHEY and CDR2 is SMNVEV in the germline V gene (reference sequence). The CDR3 length is 15 residues. As DNA, the CDR3 is TGTGCCAGCAGTTTTCGACAGGGGGATAACTATGGCTACACCTTC. Its translation is CASSFRQGDNYGYTF.

V is TRBV12-3 or TRBV12-4 and J is TRBJ1-1; 7 bases map to TRBD1. CDR3 length equals 11 residues. V dropped 6 bases and J dropped 7; count of bases not matched to a gene: 2. For the CDR3, the DNA is TGTGCCAGCAGGAGGGACAGTGAAGCTTTCTTT. This sequence encodes CASRRDSEAFF.

CDR3 DNA sequence: TGTGCCAGCAGCCCTTTAGGGGCAAATTCACCCCTCCACTTT. It translates to CASSPLGANSPLHF. The chain has TRBV7-9 and TRBJ1-6; weak D call: TRBD1 (5 bases). V lost 5 bases and J 7 bases, leaving 12 bases between the germline ends. Germline V CDR1 and CDR2: SEHNR, FQNEAQ (reference sequence). This CDR3 has 14 amino acids.

Here the CDR3 DNA reads TGTGCCAGCAGCTTCGTCAGGGGAGGGTTAGAGGGAGCTTTCTTT. The encoded protein is CASSFVRGGLEGAFF. The V call is TRBV7-2, the J call TRBJ1-1, with D possibly matching TRBD1 (6 bases). The CDR3 sequence is 15 residues long. CDR1 SGHTA and CDR2 FQGNSA come from the germline V gene. V lost 3 bases to trimming and J lost 10 bases, with 21 bases between them. Variable domain in full (rest from reference TRBV7-2 and TRBJ1-1): GAGVSQSPSNKVTEKGKDVELRCDPISGHTALYWYRQSLGQGLEFLIYFQGNSAPDKSGLPSDRFSAERTGGSVSTLTIQRTQQEDSAVYLCASSFVRGGLEGAFFGQGTRLTVV.

The chain is built from TRBV6-5 and TRBJ2-7; 14 bases are a match to TRBD2. The CDR3 spans 15 residues. V was pared by 1 base and J by 6 bases, with 2 bases of the junction left unmatched. CDR1 and CDR2 (germline): MNHEY, SVGAGI. In nucleotides, the CDR3 is TGTGCCAGCAGTTACTTGGGACTAGCGGGGGCCGAGCAGTACTTC. It translates to CASSYLGLAGAEQYF.

The chain couples TRBV3-1 (or the pseudogene TRBV3-2) to TRBJ1-2; unclear D gene. With 4 bases removed from V and 8 bases from J, the gap between germline ends came to 11 bases. The CDR3 covers 12 residues. Germline lookup yields CDR1 LGHDT and CDR2 YNNKEL (reference sequence). The CDR3 nucleotides read TGTGCCAGCAGCCGGGCTCAAAACGGCTACACCTTC. The encoded protein is CASSRAQNGYTF.

V and J are TRBV2 and TRBJ2-7, with D possibly being TRBD1 (6 bases). CDR3 length: 15 residues. CDR1 is SNHLY and CDR2 is FYNNEI in the germline V gene. The V gene lost 7 bases and the J gene lost 1 base, with 17 bases spanning the gap. The CDR3 protein is CASIRGGSASYEQYF. In nucleotides, the CDR3 is TGTGCCAGCATACGAGGGGGTAGCGCATCCTACGAGCAGTACTTC. Full variable domain (outside the CDR3, taken from reference TRBV2 and TRBJ2-7): EPEVTQTPSHQVTQMGQEVILRCVPISNHLYFYWYRQILGQKVEFLVSFYNNEISEKSEIFDDQFSVERPDGSNFTLKIRSTKLEDSAMYFCASIRGGSASYEQYFGPGTRLTVT.

The chain joins TRBV7-9 to TRBJ2-7, with D tentatively TRBD1 (5 bases). This CDR3 comprises 16 residues. The V end was cut by 4 bases, the J end by 3 bases, with 19 bases between. CDR1 SEHNR and CDR2 FQNEAQ come from the germline V gene (reference sequence). CDR3 region: CASSSPQAVTNYEQYF. CDR3 bases: TGTGCCAGCAGCTCACCACAGGCCGTAACTAACTACGAGCAGTACTTC.

The chain carries TRBV7-6 and TRBJ2-1; TRBD2 aligns across 8 bases. The V segment lost 2 bases and the J segment 8 bases; nucleotides outside the gene matches: 8. CDR1 is SGHVS, CDR2 FNYEAQ, per germline. This CDR3 has 15 amino acids. This chain's CDR3 is CASSLWRGEGDEQFF. CDR3 in DNA: TGTGCCAGCAGCTTATGGCGGGGGGAGGGGGATGAGCAGTTCTTC.

The chain recombines TRBV10-1 with TRBJ2-7; 8 bases map to TRBD2. CDR3 length equals 14 residues. The V gene's germline CDR1 is WNHNN and CDR2 SYGVQD (reference sequence). The trim removed 6 bases at V and 1 base at J, leaving 5 bases unmatched. The CDR3 nucleotides are TGCGCCAGCAGCTTGAGCGGGGGTTCCTACGAGCAGTACTTC. This sequence encodes CASSLSGGSYEQYF.

This clone was seen a single time. The chain combines TRBV28 with TRBJ2-2; D may be TRBD2 (6 bases). The CDR3 loop spans 15 amino acids. The V end lost 6 bases, the J end lost 5 bases, and 16 bases lay between the germline ends. The V gene's germline CDR1 is MDHEN and CDR2 SYDVKM. The CDR3 here is CASRKGTPRTGELFF. Written as DNA, the CDR3 is TGTGCCAGCAGGAAAGGGACTCCTAGGACCGGGGAGCTGTTTTTT.

The V gene is TRBV19, the J gene TRBJ1-6; TRBD1 aligns across 9 bases. Germline V CDR1 and CDR2: LNHDA, SQIVND (reference sequence). CDR3 length equals 15 residues. J lost 9 bases, V lost 5 bases, and 8 bases had no gene match. CDR3 DNA: TGTGCCAGTAGTCAGACAGGGGGTAAAGTTTCACCCCTCCACTTT. This codes for CASSQTGGKVSPLHF.

V and J are TRBV10-3 and TRBJ1-2; D is possibly TRBD1 (5 bases). CDR1 is ENHRY, CDR2 SYGVKD, per germline. Trimming pared 3 bases from V and 6 bases from J, leaving 11 bases between. The CDR3 has 13 residues. Here the CDR3 DNA reads TGTGCCATCAGTGAAGACAGCTCAGATGGCTACACCTTC. Amino acid sequence: CAISEDSSDGYTF.

V usage is TRBV6-2 or TRBV6-3 and J usage is TRBJ2-7; D gene unclear. This CDR3 is built from 14 residues. Between the trimmed V and J ends, which lost 2 bases and 0 bases, there was a span of 8 bases. The germline V gene encodes CDR1 MNHEY and CDR2 SVGEGT. The CDR3 spells CASSYVGTSYEQYF. DNA of the CDR3: TGTGCCAGCAGTTACGTCGGTACCTCCTACGAGCAGTACTTC.

The V call is TRBV15, the J call TRBJ1-6, with D hard to call. Germline V gene sequence: CDR1 LNHNV, CDR2 YYDKDF (reference sequence). The V gene lost 7 bases and the J gene lost 0 bases, with 7 bases spanning the gap. The CDR3 loop spans 14 amino acids. The CDR3 DNA reads TGTGCCACCAAACCTAGCTCCTATAATTCACCCCTCCACTTT. This sequence encodes CATKPSSYNSPLHF.

The rearrangement joins TRBV14 to TRBJ1-1; D call uncertain. The V gene's germline CDR1 is SGHDN and CDR2 FVKESK. The CDR3 runs 15 residues. V was shortened by 0 bases and J by 1 base, with 9 bases between the two germline ends. In DNA, the CDR3 is TGTGCCAGCAGCCAAGATCTGACAAGGAACACTGAAGCTTTCTTT. It specifies CASSQDLTRNTEAFF.

This clone has only a few counts. V usage is TRBV5-5 and J usage is TRBJ1-5; D uncertain. CDR3 length: 12 residues. Trimming removed 5 bases from V and 7 bases from J, with 10 bases in between. CDR1 SGHKS and CDR2 YYEKEE come from the germline V gene (reference sequence). The DNA of the CDR3 is TGTGCCAGCAGTATAGGAGGACAGCCCCAGCATTTT. Amino acid sequence: CASSIGGQPQHF.

The V call is TRBV16, the J call TRBJ1-1, with 7 positions matching TRBD1. V gave up 4 bases and J gave up 6 bases; unmatched junction bases: 8. CDR1 is KGHSY and CDR2 is FQNENV in the germline V gene. The CDR3 runs 14 residues. CDR3 sequence reads: CASSPRGQLPEAFF. The CDR3 region has the DNA TGTGCCAGCAGCCCCCGGGGACAGCTTCCTGAAGCTTTCTTT. The full variable domain, its missing parts supplied by reference TRBV16 and TRBJ1-1, is GEEVAQTPKHLVRGEGQKAKLYCAPIKGHSYVFWYQQVLKNEFKFLISFQNENVFDETGMPKERFSAKCLPNSPCSLEIQATKLEDSAVYFCASSPRGQLPEAFFGQGTRLTVV.

The chain combines TRBV9 with TRBJ1-2, with D possibly being TRBD1 (6 bases). Trimming left V 2 bases short and J 6 bases short, with 8 bases between. This CDR3 contains 12 residues. CDR1 is SGDLS and CDR2 is YYNGEE in the germline V gene. The CDR3: CASSVDRDGYTF. CDR3 coding DNA: TGTGCCAGCAGCGTGGACAGAGATGGCTACACCTTC.

This clone was found once. J is TRBJ1-5 and V is TRBV14; 10 nucleotides align to TRBD1. Germline lookup yields CDR1 SGHDN and CDR2 FVKESK. This CDR3 region has 15 residues. The V segment lost 1 base and the J segment 4 bases; nucleotides outside the gene matches: 1. The CDR3 spells CASSQGQGANQPQHF. CDR3 sequence (DNA): TGTGCCAGCAGCCAAGGACAGGGGGCGAATCAGCCCCAGCATTTT.

A note on this clone: Other DNA variants within this sample encode the same CDR3. The V call is TRBV5-1, the J call TRBJ1-1; 10 bases agree with TRBD1. The V segment lost 4 bases and the J segment 5 bases; nucleotides outside the gene matches: 5. Germline V gene sequence: CDR1 SGHRS, CDR2 YFSETQ. The CDR3 has 14 residues. This CDR3 reads CASSLGTGDTEAFF. The CDR3 region has the DNA TGCGCCAGCAGCCTCGGGACAGGGGATACTGAAGCTTTCTTT.

This rearrangement joins TRBV7-2 to TRBJ2-7; TRBD2 might be the D (6 bases). The CDR3 extends over 16 amino acids. Per the germline V gene, CDR1 is SGHTA and CDR2 is FQGNSA. V shed 4 bases and J shed 2 bases, with 18 bases lying between them. CDR3 amino acids: CASSSTSKRVAYEQYF. DNA for the CDR3: TGTGCCAGCAGCTCCACCTCCAAGCGGGTGGCCTACGAGCAGTACTTC.